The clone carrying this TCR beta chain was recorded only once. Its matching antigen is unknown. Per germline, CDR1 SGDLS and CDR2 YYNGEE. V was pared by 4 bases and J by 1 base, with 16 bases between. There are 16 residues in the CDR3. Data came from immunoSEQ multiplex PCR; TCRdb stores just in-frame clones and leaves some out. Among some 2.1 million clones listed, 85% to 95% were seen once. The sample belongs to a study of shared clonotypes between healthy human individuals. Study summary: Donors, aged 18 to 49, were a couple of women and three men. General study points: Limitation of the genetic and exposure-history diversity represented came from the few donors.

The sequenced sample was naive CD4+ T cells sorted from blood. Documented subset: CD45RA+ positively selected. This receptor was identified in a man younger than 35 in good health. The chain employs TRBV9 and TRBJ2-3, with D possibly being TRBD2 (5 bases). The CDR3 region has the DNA TGTGCCAGCAGCCCAGGAGAGGGCTGGGGCACAGATACGCAGTATTTT. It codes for CASSPGEGWGTDTQYF. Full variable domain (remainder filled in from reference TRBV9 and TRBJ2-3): DSGVTQTPKHLITATGQRVTLRCSPRSGDLSVYWYQQSLDQGLQFLIQYYNGEERAKGNILERFSAQQFPDLHSELNLSSLELGDSALYFCASSPGEGWGTDTQYFGPGTRLTVL.